One sample yielded the 4 T cell receptor beta chains listed below, sequenced in a study of blood T cells in healthy people across ages. A J-beta primer mix and a sample-barcoded 5' primer were used in a second PCR of about 7 to 12 cycles. Each CDR3 protein gets one entry after TCRdb re-called the 5' RACE reads with MiXCR. The profile covers about 670,000 distinct CDR3 sequences, with approximately 40% appearing a single time and 25% to 35% taken by the ten largest. Source material: blood. The receptors stem from a man older than 75 in good health.

This clonotype has only a few counts. The chain combines TRBV5-1 with TRBJ1-1; D call uncertain. The CDR3 has 13 amino acids. The germline gives CDR1 SGHRS, CDR2 YFSETQ. Trimming took 4 bases from V and 0 from J, leaving 7 bases between them. The CDR3 loop reads CASSPWLNTEAFF. CDR3 DNA sequence: TGCGCCAGCAGCCCGTGGCTGAACACTGAAGCTTTCTTT.

On this clonotype: Compared with germline, one end of the junction differs, possibly owing to a read error. The rearrangement links TRBV6-6 to TRBJ2-7; D gene ambiguous. The germline V gene has CDR1 MNHNY and CDR2 SVGAGI (reference sequence). The length of the CDR3 is 13 residues. CDR3 DNA: TGTGCCAGCAGTGACTCCCACAGCTACGAGCAGTACTTC. Encoded protein: CASSDSHSYEQYF.

This chain uses TRBV5-5 with TRBJ2-7; 7 bases are a match to TRBD2. The CDR3 contains 14 residues. Germline CDR1 is SGHKS and CDR2 is YYEKEE (reference sequence). V lost 2 bases and J lost 2; bases outside the gene matches: 4. The CDR3 DNA reads as TGTGCCAGCAGCTTCACGGGGGGTACCTACGAGCAGTACTTC. It specifies CASSFTGGTYEQYF.

The chain combines TRBV20-1 with TRBJ1-1; 7 bases are shared with TRBD1. V was clipped by 6 bases and J by 0 bases; unmatched bases: 7. There are 14 residues in the CDR3. Per germline, CDR1 DFQATT and CDR2 SNEGSKA (reference sequence). In nucleotides, the CDR3 is TGCAGTGCGGCCACAGGGGAGATGAACACTGAAGCTTTCTTT. Translating gives CSAATGEMNTEAFF.